A selection of T cell receptor beta chains follows, all from one sample in a study of T cell repertoires in cytomegalovirus infection. Which antigens these TCRs recognize remains unknown. Each CDR3 protein gets one entry after TCRdb re-called the reads with MiXCR. The data hold some 940,000 distinct CDR3 sequences, with 30% to 40% observed a single time. This sample comprised cultured CD8+ T cells from PBMCs, obtained from culture after CMV antigen stimulation. These receptor sequences come from a human donor in good health (CMV status not recorded). Some clones in this sample may be carry-over from other donors' samples. Each CDR3 is given with its conserved first and last residue. Fields, in order: CDR3 length, V gene, CDR3 protein.

len: 15; v_gene: TRBV5-4; CDR3aa: CASSLSLWENTEAFF
len: 14; v_gene: TRBV9; CDR3aa: CASSVGQGRDIQYF
len: 14; v_gene: TRBV19; CDR3aa: CASSITGISTPQHF
len: 15; v_gene: TRBV12-3/TRBV12-4; CDR3aa: CASRASGDTTYEQYF
len: 16; v_gene: TRBV6-5; CDR3aa: CASSYGAGGSTDTQYF
len: 15; v_gene: TRBV28; CDR3aa: CASSFSGLNQETQYF
len: 16; v_gene: TRBV10-3; CDR3aa: CAISHPGVERTDTQYF
len: 13; v_gene: TRBV7-2; CDR3aa: CASRDTTNEKLFF
len: 13; v_gene: TRBV6-5; CDR3aa: CASRSGDKREQYF
len: 14; v_gene: TRBV2; CDR3aa: CASSEWADYYGYTF
len: 12; v_gene: TRBV7-4; CDR3aa: CASSLLALEAFF
len: 14; v_gene: TRBV7-6; CDR3aa: CASSQRTELNEQFF
len: 15; v_gene: TRBV9; CDR3aa: CASSAYTGLSDTQYF
len: 15; v_gene: TRBV9; CDR3aa: CASSVGVASNQPQHF
len: 20; v_gene: TRBV6-2/TRBV6-3; CDR3aa: CASSYGEDRAQVWMNTEAFF
len: 15; v_gene: TRBV19; CDR3aa: CASSITVQGNEKLFF
len: 17; v_gene: TRBV12-5; CDR3aa: CASGSPLDRGRSETQYF
len: 16; v_gene: TRBV7-9; CDR3aa: CASSAYLGRNTGELFF
len: 17; v_gene: TRBV6-6; CDR3aa: CASSYSIGGRESTEAFF
len: 16; v_gene: TRBV14; CDR3aa: CASSPPRLRGGYGYTF
len: 13; v_gene: TRBV7-2; CDR3aa: CATAPRGLYGYTF
len: 11; v_gene: TRBV7-9; CDR3aa: CAVRWTGELFF
len: 16; v_gene: TRBV9; CDR3aa: CASSAGTGVSNQPQHF
len: 15; v_gene: TRBV19; CDR3aa: CASSIPFQSNQPQHF
len: 13; v_gene: TRBV12-3/TRBV12-4; CDR3aa: CASSPDWQETQYF
len: 14; v_gene: TRBV14; CDR3aa: CASSQSSLNSPLHF
len: 13; v_gene: TRBV29-1; CDR3aa: CSVQTGMQETQYF
len: 15; v_gene: TRBV6-2/TRBV6-3; CDR3aa: CASKPWTSGDNEQFF
len: 16; v_gene: TRBV7-6; CDR3aa: CASSLGSGRIFYEQYF
len: 18; v_gene: TRBV7-8; CDR3aa: CASSLSPVWSGDNSPLHF
len: 12; v_gene: TRBV7-8; CDR3aa: CASSLGGAGYTF
len: 13; v_gene: TRBV14; CDR3aa: CASSPLGTGELFF
len: 15; v_gene: TRBV12-3/TRBV12-4; CDR3aa: CASSPRSWVGNTIYF
len: 15; v_gene: TRBV7-3; CDR3aa: CASSFISSSYNEQFF
len: 16; v_gene: TRBV7-9; CDR3aa: CASSPGGTGARNEQFF
len: 17; v_gene: TRBV10-3; CDR3aa: CAISEDRSAPEGETQYF
len: 15; v_gene: TRBV4-1; CDR3aa: CASSQGTRGGYGYTF
len: 13; v_gene: TRBV29-1; CDR3aa: CTVETGTNYGYTF
len: 13; v_gene: TRBV6-6; CDR3aa: CASRLTGADEQYF
len: 14; v_gene: TRBV7-2; CDR3aa: CASSTTTGLYEQFF
len: 13; v_gene: TRBV6-5; CDR3aa: CASSYKVNTEAFF
len: 14; v_gene: TRBV7-8; CDR3aa: CASSSRRGGNEQFF
len: 17; v_gene: TRBV7-6; CDR3aa: CASSTPYRDALQETQYF
len: 14; v_gene: TRBV6-4; CDR3aa: CASSDSEFKGGYTF